This entry is about one TCR beta chain. Its antigen remains unknown. The record originates from a study of siplizumab effects on memory and regulatory T cells. Whole-study results and caveats: There were only a minor fraction of alloreactive clones that mapped to unstimulated subsets. Naive T cells were seen as more diverse than memory cells and as major alloresponse contributors. Proliferating Tregs' suppressive function in siplizumab cultures went unconfirmed.

The germline CDR1 and CDR2 sequences are SGHRS and YFSETQ. CDR3 size: 13 residues. V lost 0 bases and J lost 3, with 7 bases in between. About 100,000 TCR templates underwent assay in each sample. Profiled with immunoSEQ multiplex PCR; TCRdb holds only in-frame clones, not every one. The sample includes tens of thousands of clones, around 90% of them seen just once. The TCR comes from a human donor in good health. The sequenced sample was CD8+ T cells sorted from blood. The chain employs TRBV5-1 and TRBJ2-7; no reliable D call. In DNA, the CDR3 is TGCGCCAGCAGCTTGGGACTTGACTACGAGCAGTACTTC. Translating gives CASSLGLDYEQYF.